This T cell receptor beta chain was profiled in a study of blood T cell repertoires in COVID-19. Across the study: Whether acute or convalescent, the COVID-19 samples came from the United States, Italy and Spain. T cells, B-cell-depleted T cells, or PBMCs supplied cDNA or gDNA.

Germline assignment: CDR1 MNHEY and CDR2 SVGAGI. The CDR3 loop spans 11 amino acids. Original processing methods: Quantification of nucleated cells was approximated via reference gene primer amplification. Libraries were prepared by immunoSEQ multiplex PCR; TCRdb keeps only in-frame clonotypes and omits some of them. Clone size and V and J calls were adopted from that table, with D and trimming inferred from the DNA. The table shows about 270,000 clones, with roughly 90% occurring only once. Seattle-derived patients entered the study during active infection and were followed longitudinally. The J gene is TRBJ1-1, the V gene TRBV6-5; D possibly corresponds to TRBD1 (6 bases). This receptor was obtained from a woman in her 30s with COVID-19, enrolled during active disease. The sequenced sample was peripheral blood. The CDR3 DNA sequence: TGTGCAGCAGGGGCCGGCCCTGAAGCTTTCTTT. Translating it yields CAAGAGPEAFF.